Shown below are 13 T cell receptor beta chains from a single sample sequenced in a study of control samples from healthy donors and cancer patients (dated by TCRdb to about 2020). Libraries were made using the immunoSEQ multiplex PCR assay. TCRdb took this table from immuneACCESS and kept in-frame rearrangements with V and J called. Such tables lack part of the clones; where checked against another copy, unresolved V genes explain under half of the gap, and the rest is unexplained. In all, the sample holds about 130,000 clones, and about 92% of those were seen once. The top ten hold approximately 0.57% of the sample. The specimen was PBMCs. These receptors were obtained from a man older than 75 with head and neck cancer.

The V call is TRBV28, the J call TRBJ1-2; no definite D call. The CDR3 is made up of 12 amino acids. With 2 bases removed from V and 4 bases from J, the gap between germline ends came to 5 bases. CDR1 is MDHEN, CDR2 SYDVKM, per germline. CDR3 loop: CASSLAPYGYTF. The CDR3 nucleotides read TGTGCCAGCAGTTTAGCTCCCTATGGCTACACCTTC.

V and J are TRBV30 and TRBJ2-2, with D unresolved. This CDR3 contains 14 residues. V was pared by 1 base and J by 6 bases, with 12 bases between. Germline values: CDR1 GTSNPN, CDR2 SVGIG (reference sequence). The CDR3 DNA reads as TGTGCCTGGAGTGAACCTCAGGTATCCGGGGAGCTGTTTTTT. Amino acids: CAWSEPQVSGELFF.

The chain carries TRBV27 and TRBJ2-1; possibly TRBD2 for D (6 bases). This CDR3 spans 13 amino acids. Per germline, CDR1 MNHEY and CDR2 SMNVEV (reference sequence). The V and J ends lost 2 bases and 9 bases respectively, with 11 bases between them. The CDR3 is CASSLLARGEQFF. CDR3 sequence (DNA): TGTGCCAGCAGTTTACTAGCGAGGGGTGAGCAGTTCTTC.

The CDR3 nucleotides read TGTGCCACCAGTGACCGCAGGGAGCTGTTTTTT. This translates into CATSDRRELFF. The chain uses TRBV24-1 and TRBJ2-2; D ambiguous. CDR1 and CDR2 (germline): KGHDR, SFDVKD. The CDR3 contains 11 residues. V dropped 4 bases and J dropped 9 bases, with 5 bases sitting between them.

A single count supports this clone. The V call is TRBV30, the J call TRBJ2-7, with a weak D call TRBD2 (6 bases). V was shortened by 3 bases and J by 1 base, with 13 bases between the two germline ends. Germline CDR1 and CDR2: GTSNPN and SVGIG (reference sequence). The CDR3 runs to 14 residues. The CDR3 is CAWSPSGLSYEQYF. CDR3 sequence (DNA): TGTGCCTGGAGCCCTTCGGGACTTTCCTACGAGCAGTACTTC.

CDR3 sequence reads: CASSYGTGVGNTIYF. The CDR3 coding sequence is TGTGCCAGTAGTTACGGGACAGGGGTCGGAAACACCATATATTTT. This chain joins TRBV19 and TRBJ1-3; the match to TRBD1 covers 10 bases. CDR3 length: 15 amino acids. J lost 4 bases, V lost 5 bases, and 5 bases had no gene match. Germline-derived CDR1 and CDR2 are LNHDA and SQIVND (reference sequence). The full variable domain, rest sourced from reference TRBV19 and TRBJ1-3, is DGGITQSPKYLFRKEGQNVTLSCEQNLNHDAMYWYRQDPGQGLRLIYYSQIVNDFQKGDIAEGYSVSREKKESFPLTVTSAQKNPTAFYLCASSYGTGVGNTIYFGEGSWLTVV.

This sequence joins TRBV29-1 and TRBJ1-2; D unclear. Germline lookup yields CDR1 SQVTM and CDR2 ANQGSEA. Trimming cost V 0 bases and J 8 bases, with 13 bases left between them. The CDR3 sequence is 13 residues long. This CDR3 is CSVEDAQDGGYTF. The CDR3 DNA reads as TGCAGCGTTGAAGATGCTCAGGATGGGGGCTACACCTTC.

This CDR3 reads CATSSGALSGNTDTQYF. CDR3 nucleotides: TGTGCCACCAGCTCCGGGGCGCTTAGCGGGAACACAGATACGCAGTATTTT. V and J are TRBV24-1 and TRBJ2-3; 8 nucleotides match TRBD2. Germline assignment: CDR1 KGHDR and CDR2 SFDVKD. The ends lost 7 bases at V and 2 bases at J; junction bases unmatched: 13. This CDR3 region has 17 residues.

This chain uses TRBV5-1 with TRBJ2-1, with 8 bases lining up with TRBD2. J lost 3 bases, V lost 0 bases, and 2 bases had no gene match. Germline V gene data show CDR1 as SGHRS and CDR2 as YFSETQ. CDR3 length equals 15 residues. The CDR3 spells CASSLVAGGYNEQFF. In DNA form, the CDR3 reads TGCGCCAGCAGCTTGGTCGCGGGGGGCTACAATGAGCAGTTCTTC.

This chain connects TRBV3-1 (or the pseudogene TRBV3-2) to TRBJ2-5; the match to TRBD1 covers 9 bases. After removal of 4 bases from V and 5 bases from J, the junction contained 8 bases not matched to a gene. Germline lookup yields CDR1 LGHDT and CDR2 YNNKEL (reference sequence). This CDR3 contains 15 residues. This chain's CDR3 is CASSRNRGLGETQYF. CDR3 sequence (DNA): TGTGCCAGCAGCCGCAACAGGGGGCTGGGGGAGACCCAGTACTTC.

Only one count was recorded for this clone. The chain carries TRBV11-2 and TRBJ2-7; D is possibly TRBD2 (6 bases). The CDR3 is 14 amino acids. CDR1 and CDR2 from the germline V gene are SGHAT and FQNNGV. Trimming took off 8 bases at V and 4 bases at J, with 18 bases between the two ends. CDR3 protein: CASEVGTLTYEQYF. For the CDR3, the DNA is TGTGCCAGCGAGGTGGGGACTCTAACTTACGAGCAGTACTTC.

The DNA for the CDR3 is TGTGCCAGCAGCGGAGCTATCCCGGCTAACACTGAAGCTTTCTTT. Protein: CASSGAIPANTEAFF. The V call is TRBV5-4, the J call TRBJ1-1; no firm D call. The V gene lost 4 bases and the J gene lost 2 bases, with 15 bases spanning the gap. Germline V CDR1 and CDR2: SGHNT, YYREEE (reference sequence). The CDR3 is made up of 15 amino acids. Looking up the rest from reference TRBV5-4 and TRBJ1-1 gives the full variable domain: ETGVTQSPTHLIKTRGQQVTLRCSSQSGHNTVSWYQQALGQGPQFIFQYYREEENGRGNFPPRFSGLQFPNYSSELNVNALELDDSALYLCASSGAIPANTEAFFGQGTRLTVV.

This clone has just one count. The rearrangement links TRBV24-1 to TRBJ2-1, with 16 bases matching TRBD2. The junction had 2 bases not matched to a gene; V was cut back by 2 bases and J by 2 bases. The CDR3 runs to 18 residues. Germline lookup yields CDR1 KGHDR and CDR2 SFDVKD. This CDR3 reads CATSDSGTSGGAYNEQFF. The CDR3 DNA reads TGTGCCACCAGTGATTCCGGGACTAGCGGGGGGGCCTACAATGAGCAGTTCTTC.